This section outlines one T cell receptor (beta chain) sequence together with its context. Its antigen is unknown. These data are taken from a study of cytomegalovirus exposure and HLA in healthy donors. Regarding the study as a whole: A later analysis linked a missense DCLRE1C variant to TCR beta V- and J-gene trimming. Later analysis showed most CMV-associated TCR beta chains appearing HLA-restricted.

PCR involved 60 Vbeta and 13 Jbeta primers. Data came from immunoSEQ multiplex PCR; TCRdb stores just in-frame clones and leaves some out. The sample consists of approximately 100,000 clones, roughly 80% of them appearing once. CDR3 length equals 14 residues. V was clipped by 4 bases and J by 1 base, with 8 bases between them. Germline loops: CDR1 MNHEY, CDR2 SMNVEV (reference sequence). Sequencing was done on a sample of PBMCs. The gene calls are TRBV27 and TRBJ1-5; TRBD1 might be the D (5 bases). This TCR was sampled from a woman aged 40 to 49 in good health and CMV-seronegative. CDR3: CASSSTVSNQPQHF. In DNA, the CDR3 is TGTGCCAGCAGTTCGACAGTCAGCAATCAGCCCCAGCATTTT.